This TCR beta chain appears in the sequencing data of a study of T-cell memory formation after mild COVID-19. Findings and caveats of the study: Cross-reactive memory seemingly joined, as some responding clones were found in pre-infection memory.

This clonotype was seen a handful of times. Its specificity is unknown. A single record per CDR3 protein comes from TCRdb applying MiXCR to the 5' RACE reads. Of more than 250,000 distinct CDR3 sequences listed, 16% are singletons. CDR1 is SGHTA, CDR2 FQGNSA, per germline. The CDR3 consists of 14 residues. Trimming removed 5 bases from V and 2 bases from J; junction bases left unmatched: 3. The chain has TRBV7-2 and TRBJ2-1, with 7 bases fitting TRBD2. The sequence was collected from a young man who had mild COVID-19 (a few samples of this study predate the infection). Cell type and time point are not known. The sample taken for sequencing was PBMCs or a T cell subset sorted from them (not recorded which). The CDR3 DNA follows: TGTGCCAGCAGCACCCGGGGGGCCTACAATGAGCAGTTCTTC. Translation: CASSTRGAYNEQFF.